The subject of this entry is one T cell receptor (beta chain). The assay was immunoSEQ multiplex PCR, and TCRdb's table has in-frame clones only and misses some. Here the sample spans about 160,000 clones, roughly 95% being singletons. This sample was taken from a study of control samples from healthy donors and cancer patients. V shed 5 bases and J shed 4 bases, with 20 bases lying between them. The CDR3 sequence is 16 residues long. Germline assignment: CDR1 SGHAT and CDR2 FQNNGV. This TCR derives from a woman in her 30s in good health. Material: blood. The chain joins TRBV11-2 to TRBJ2-5, with a possible D match to TRBD1 (8 bases). The CDR3 DNA sequence: TGTGCCAGCAGCCCGTCCTCTAGCGGACAGGGAGAGACCCAGTACTTC. Translated: CASSPSSSGQGETQYF.